This T cell receptor (beta chain) was profiled in a study of monozygotic twins with inflammatory bowel disease. The authors drew more than 2 ml of blood from each donor. Germline CDR1 SGHTA, CDR2 FQGNSA. CDR3 size: 13 residues. Concerning this clonotype: Its specificity is not known.

Molecular identifiers with 6-nucleotide sample barcodes were added during cDNA synthesis via template switching. From the 5' RACE reads, TCRdb lists one entry per CDR3 protein and no DNA. The sample includes around 140,000 distinct CDR3 sequences. Findings and caveats of the study: Repertoire similarity did not separate concordant from discordant twins, possibly from limited power. Diversity of TCRbeta measured by inverse Simpson was lower in IBD patients than in healthy co-twins.

This TCR came from a human donor with ulcerative colitis or Crohn's disease, or a healthy co-twin of an affected twin (not recorded which). The sample taken for sequencing was blood. The chain combines TRBV7-2 with TRBJ2-7; TCRdb calls TRBD1, which cannot be checked without DNA. The CDR3 reads CASSLDRAYEQYF.